Presented here are 11 T cell receptor beta chains from one specimen sequenced in a study of T cell responses to AZD1222 COVID-19 vaccine. Assay used: immunoSEQ multiplex PCR; TCRdb lists only in-frame clones, some missing. The repertoire holds approximately 190,000 clones, about 89% seen once, with 2.5% to 3% in the top ten. The starting material was peripheral blood, obtained on day 0 of MenACWY control vaccination. The receptor set was obtained from an adult in good health.

This clone was observed a handful of times. The V gene is TRBV6-1, the J gene TRBJ2-2, with D possibly being TRBD1 (5 bases). CDR1 is MNHNS, CDR2 SASEGT, per germline. V gave up 1 base and J gave up 8 bases, with 17 bases separating them. The CDR3 is 16 amino acids. CDR3 region: CASSEGSGNLLGELFF. CDR3 sequence (DNA): TGTGCCAGCAGTGAAGGGTCAGGGAATCTTCTGGGGGAGCTGTTTTTT.

This clone was recorded only once. V usage is TRBV5-1 and J usage is TRBJ2-1; D may be TRBD1 (5 bases). Germline V gene sequence: CDR1 SGHRS, CDR2 YFSETQ. The CDR3 contains 15 residues. Trimming took off 4 bases at V and 5 bases at J, with 16 bases between the two ends. Here the CDR3 DNA reads TGCGCCAGCAGCCCGCTGGGGCAGGCGGACAATGAGCAGTTCTTC. This sequence encodes CASSPLGQADNEQFF.

V usage is TRBV18 and J usage is TRBJ1-6; D call uncertain. V gave up 3 bases and J gave up 7 bases, with 10 bases separating them. CDR3 length equals 14 residues. The germline CDR1 and CDR2 sequences are KGHSH and LQKENI. In nucleotides, the CDR3 is TGTGCCAGCTCACCCGGAGGGATGAATTCACCCCTCCACTTT. Translated, it gives CASSPGGMNSPLHF.

The chain recombines TRBV9 with TRBJ2-7; tentative D call: TRBD2 (5 bases). Trimming removed 0 bases from V and 7 bases from J, with 14 bases in between. The germline V gene has CDR1 SGDLS and CDR2 YYNGEE. The CDR3 is made up of 14 amino acids. DNA of the CDR3: TGTGCCAGCAGCGTAGGGACTGTCCCTTTGGAGCAGTACTTC. It is translated as CASSVGTVPLEQYF.

The chain carries TRBV28 and TRBJ1-3; 10 nucleotides align to TRBD1. There are 16 residues in the CDR3. V shed 1 base and J 2 bases; nucleotides not matched to a gene: 2. CDR1 and CDR2 from the germline V gene are MDHEN and SYDVKM. CDR3 in amino acids: CASSLFGQGAGNTIYF. The CDR3 DNA follows: TGTGCCAGCAGTTTATTCGGACAGGGGGCTGGAAACACCATATATTTT. Full variable domain (remainder filled in from reference TRBV28 and TRBJ1-3): DVKVTQSSRYLVKRTGEKVFLECVQDMDHENMFWYRQDPGLGLRLIYFSYDVKMKEKGDIPEGYSVSREKKERFSLILESASTNQTSMYLCASSLFGQGAGNTIYFGEGSWLTVV.

This clone was seen a single time. The chain joins TRBV19 to TRBJ2-2; tentative D call: TRBD1 (5 bases). The V end was cut by 4 bases, the J end by 6 bases, with 15 bases between. Germline V CDR1 and CDR2: LNHDA, SQIVND (reference sequence). This CDR3 spans 15 amino acids. CDR3 coding DNA: TGTGCCAGTAGTAGGAGTGGGGCGATATCCGGGGAGCTGTTTTTT. This sequence encodes CASSRSGAISGELFF.

This chain connects TRBV2 to TRBJ1-1; no reliable D call. Trimming cost V 4 bases and J 0 bases, with 3 bases left between them. Germline V gene sequence: CDR1 SNHLY, CDR2 FYNNEI. CDR3 length: 12 residues. The CDR3 region is CASSVVNTEAFF. DNA of the CDR3: TGTGCCAGCAGTGTGGTGAACACTGAAGCTTTCTTT.

The gene calls are TRBV9 and TRBJ2-7; TRBD2 aligns across 8 bases. Germline V gene lookup returns CDR1 SGDLS and CDR2 YYNGEE. The junction had 4 bases not matched to a gene; V was cut back by 0 bases and J by 2 bases. This CDR3 has 15 residues. CDR3 sequence: CASSVATGGAYEQYF. The CDR3 DNA reads TGTGCCAGCAGCGTAGCTACGGGAGGGGCCTACGAGCAGTACTTC.

This sequence joins TRBV2 and TRBJ1-6; D unresolved. This CDR3 is built from 12 residues. Germline V gene sequence: CDR1 SNHLY, CDR2 FYNNEI. The V gene lost 6 bases and the J gene lost 5 bases, with 5 bases spanning the gap. The CDR3 region is CASSIDNSPLHF. The CDR3 nucleotides read TGTGCCAGCAGCATCGATAATTCACCCCTCCACTTT.

This chain links TRBV5-1 with TRBJ2-1; TRBD2 is a possible D gene (6 bases). Trimming stripped 0 bases from V and 6 bases from J, with 19 bases between. The V gene's germline CDR1 is SGHRS and CDR2 YFSETQ. This CDR3 region has 17 residues. The CDR3 protein is CASSLAPGTEGLNEQFF. CDR3 bases: TGCGCCAGCAGCTTGGCGCCGGGGACTGAGGGGCTCAATGAGCAGTTCTTC.

V and J are TRBV27 and TRBJ1-2, with D maybe TRBD1 (5 bases). CDR3 length: 17 amino acids. Germline lookup yields CDR1 MNHEY and CDR2 SMNVEV (reference sequence). V lost 5 bases and J 1 base, leaving 20 bases between the germline ends. The CDR3 nucleotides read TGTGCCAGCAGTACAGAAGGACACTGGGGCTTTAACTATGGCTACACCTTC. It codes for CASSTEGHWGFNYGYTF.